The 16 T cell receptor beta chains below come from one sample, sequenced in a study of T cell responses to AZD1222 COVID-19 vaccine. Clones were read by immunoSEQ multiplex PCR, and TCRdb kept only the in-frame ones, dropping some. The sample lists approximately 110,000 clones; roughly 90% were seen once. The material was peripheral blood, obtained on day 0 of AZD1222 vaccination. These receptor sequences come from an adult in good health.

The genes are TRBV10-3 and TRBJ2-7; D call uncertain. This CDR3 spans 14 amino acids. V was clipped by 4 bases and J by 6 bases, with 16 bases between them. CDR1 is ENHRY and CDR2 is SYGVKD in the germline V gene. In DNA form, the CDR3 reads TGTGCCATCAGTGGGACGGGCCTAGACGGCGAGCAGTACTTC. It is translated as CAISGTGLDGEQYF.

The chain uses TRBV14 and TRBJ2-6; D may be TRBD1 (6 bases). The CDR3 runs to 15 residues. Germline V gives CDR1 SGHDN, CDR2 FVKESK. Trimming cost V 3 bases and J 0 bases, with 6 bases left between them. The CDR3 nucleotides are TGTGCCAGCAGCCACAGGGGCTCTGGGGCCAACGTCCTGACTTTC. Residues: CASSHRGSGANVLTF.

The chain has TRBV5-1 and TRBJ1-2; D not resolved. V was clipped by 0 bases and J by 5 bases, with 8 bases between them. This CDR3 spans 13 amino acids. Germline CDR1 reads SGHRS; CDR2 reads YFSETQ. The CDR3 coding sequence is TGCGCCAGCAGCTTGGAACGGAAATATGGCTACACCTTC. As protein: CASSLERKYGYTF.

As regards this clone: This sample also contains other DNA sequences that code for the same CDR3. This chain links TRBV29-1 with TRBJ1-1, with D hard to call. CDR1 and CDR2 from the germline V gene are SQVTM and ANQGSEA. V lost 1 base and J lost 0, with 6 bases in between. CDR3 length equals 13 residues. For the CDR3, the DNA is TGCAGCGTTGAAGGAAGGATGAACACTGAAGCTTTCTTT. The encoded protein is CSVEGRMNTEAFF.

The chain is built from TRBV7-9 and TRBJ2-5; no reliable D call. There are 15 residues in the CDR3. V was clipped by 2 bases and J by 2 bases, with 12 bases between them. Germline loops: CDR1 SEHNR, CDR2 FQNEAQ (reference sequence). CDR3 DNA sequence: TGTGCCAGCAGCTTAACAATAAAACCACAAGAGACCCAGTACTTC. This translates into CASSLTIKPQETQYF. Full variable domain (remainder filled in from reference TRBV7-9 and TRBJ2-5): DTGVSQNPRHKITKRGQNVTFRCDPISEHNRLYWYRQTLGQGPEFLTYFQNEAQLEKSRLLSDRFSAERPKGSFSTLEIQRTEQGDSAMYLCASSLTIKPQETQYFGPGTRLLVL.

The rearrangement uses TRBV5-1 and TRBJ2-1; TRBD2 agrees at 13 bases. V dropped 0 bases and J dropped 3; count of bases not matched to a gene: 3. This CDR3 region has 17 residues. Germline V gene data show CDR1 as SGHRS and CDR2 as YFSETQ. The CDR3 nucleotides read TGCGCCAGCAGCTTGGGACTAGCGGGAGGTTTCTACAATGAGCAGTTCTTC. Its translation is CASSLGLAGGFYNEQFF.

The rearrangement uses TRBV6-5 and TRBJ1-2; 7 nucleotides match TRBD1. The CDR3 runs 14 residues. After removal of 0 bases from V and 6 bases from J, the junction contained 4 bases not matched to a gene. Germline-derived CDR1 and CDR2 are MNHEY and SVGAGI. As DNA, the CDR3 is TGTGCCAGCAGTTACTCGACAGGGAAGGATGGCTACACCTTC. It yields the protein CASSYSTGKDGYTF.

The chain combines TRBV6-2 or TRBV6-3 with TRBJ1-5; D call uncertain. The V gene lost 5 bases and the J gene lost 4 bases, with 6 bases spanning the gap. Germline V lookup: CDR1 MNHEY, CDR2 SVGEGT. This CDR3 spans 12 amino acids. CDR3 nucleotide sequence: TGTGCCAGCAGTAGACGGAATCAGCCCCAGCATTTT. As protein: CASSRRNQPQHF.

This chain connects TRBV6-2 or TRBV6-3 to TRBJ2-3, with TRBD2 matching over 10 bases. Germline CDR1 and CDR2: MNHEY and SVGEGT. The CDR3 covers 18 residues. V shed 4 bases, J shed 2 bases, and the junction held 12 bases outside the gene matches. The DNA of the CDR3 is TGTGCCAGCAGTTCAGTTCGGACTAGCGGAGGGTACACAGATACGCAGTATTTT. Translation gives CASSSVRTSGGYTDTQYF.

The rearrangement links TRBV15 to TRBJ2-4; the D gene is possibly TRBD1 (6 bases). This CDR3 contains 21 residues. Germline V gene lookup returns CDR1 LNHNV and CDR2 YYDKDF (reference sequence). The V end was cut by 1 base, the J end by 1 base, with 26 bases between. The DNA of the CDR3 is TGTGCCACCAGCAGAGGCGGGTTTTGGAGGTCCAGCCAGGGGGCCAAAAACATTCAGTACTTC. Translating it yields CATSRGGFWRSSQGAKNIQYF.

The rearrangement joins TRBV30 to TRBJ1-4, with 8 bases fitting TRBD1. Germline loops: CDR1 GTSNPN, CDR2 SVGIG (reference sequence). The CDR3 runs 15 residues. V gave up 1 base and J gave up 8 bases; unmatched junction bases: 9. DNA for the CDR3: TGTGCCTGGAGTGCCCGACAGGGGATGCAAGAAAAACTGTTTTTT. Encoded protein: CAWSARQGMQEKLFF.

This clone appeared once. J is TRBJ2-3 and V is TRBV18; D unclear. Germline loops: CDR1 KGHSH, CDR2 LQKENI. The CDR3 is 12 residues long. The V end lost 3 bases, the J end lost 5 bases, and 6 bases lay between the germline ends. In nucleotides, the CDR3 is TGTGCCAGCTCACCCGCAGGAGATACGCAGTATTTT. Translation: CASSPAGDTQYF.

This clone was seen only once. The V call is TRBV4-1, the J call TRBJ1-5, with D possibly TRBD1 on 6 matching bases. This CDR3 spans 17 amino acids. V dropped 0 bases and J dropped 0 bases, with 12 bases sitting between them. Per germline, CDR1 MGHRA and CDR2 YSYEKL. CDR3 amino acids: CASSQESTGSSNQPQHF. In DNA form, the CDR3 reads TGCGCCAGCAGCCAAGAATCGACAGGAAGTAGCAATCAGCCCCAGCATTTT.

The genes are TRBV4-3 and TRBJ2-1; D gene uncertain. CDR1 and CDR2 (germline): LGHNA, YSLEER. V was cut by 3 bases and J by 10 bases, with 13 bases left in between. The CDR3 has 13 amino acids. The CDR3 DNA follows: TGCGCCAGCAGCCACATAAACCCCGACGAGCAGTTCTTC. It specifies CASSHINPDEQFF.

The chain is built from TRBV28 and TRBJ1-2; TRBD1 matches at 7 bases. J was trimmed by 6 bases and V by 4 bases; bases with no gene match: 2. The CDR3 length is 12 residues. CDR1 is MDHEN and CDR2 is SYDVKM in the germline V gene. DNA for the CDR3: TGTGCCAGCAGTTGGACAGGCGATGGCTACACCTTC. It codes for CASSWTGDGYTF.

V is TRBV7-9 and J is TRBJ1-1; 10 bases align to TRBD1. Germline CDR1 and CDR2: SEHNR and FQNEAQ (reference sequence). V dropped 3 bases and J dropped 2; count of bases not matched to a gene: 0. This CDR3 spans 14 amino acids. CDR3 residues: CASSLTGGNTEAFF. The CDR3 coding sequence is TGTGCCAGCAGCTTGACAGGGGGCAACACTGAAGCTTTCTTT.